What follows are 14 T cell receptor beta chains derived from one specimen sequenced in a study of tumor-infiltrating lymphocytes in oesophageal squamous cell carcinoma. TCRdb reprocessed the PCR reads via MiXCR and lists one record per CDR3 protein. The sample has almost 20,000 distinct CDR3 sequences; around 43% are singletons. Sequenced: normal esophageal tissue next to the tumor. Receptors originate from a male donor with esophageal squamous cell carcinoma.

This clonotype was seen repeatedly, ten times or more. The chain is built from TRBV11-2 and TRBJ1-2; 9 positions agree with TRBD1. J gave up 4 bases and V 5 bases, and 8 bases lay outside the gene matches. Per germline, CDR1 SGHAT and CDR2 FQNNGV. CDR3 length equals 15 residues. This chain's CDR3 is CASSAPTGGLYGYTF. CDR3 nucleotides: TGTGCCAGCAGCGCCCCGACAGGGGGGCTCTATGGCTACACCTTC.

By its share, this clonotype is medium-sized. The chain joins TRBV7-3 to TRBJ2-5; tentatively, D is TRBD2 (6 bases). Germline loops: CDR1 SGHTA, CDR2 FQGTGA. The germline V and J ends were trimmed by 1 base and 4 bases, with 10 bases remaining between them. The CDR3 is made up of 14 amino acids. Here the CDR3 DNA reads TGTGCCAGCAGCTTAAACGGGCGGGGAGAGACCCAGTACTTC. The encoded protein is CASSLNGRGETQYF.

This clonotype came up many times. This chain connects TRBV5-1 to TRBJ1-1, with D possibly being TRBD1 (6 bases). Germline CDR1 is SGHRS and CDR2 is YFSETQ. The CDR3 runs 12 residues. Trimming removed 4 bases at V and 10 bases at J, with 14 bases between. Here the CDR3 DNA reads TGCGCCAGCAGCCGGGACACCAAATCAGCTTTCTTT. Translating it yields CASSRDTKSAFF. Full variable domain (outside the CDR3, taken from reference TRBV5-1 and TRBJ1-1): KAGVTQTPRYLIKTRGQQVTLSCSPISGHRSVSWYQQTPGQGLQFLFEYFSETQRNKGNFPGRFSGRQFSNSRSEMNVSTLELGDSALYLCASSRDTKSAFFGQGTRLTVV.

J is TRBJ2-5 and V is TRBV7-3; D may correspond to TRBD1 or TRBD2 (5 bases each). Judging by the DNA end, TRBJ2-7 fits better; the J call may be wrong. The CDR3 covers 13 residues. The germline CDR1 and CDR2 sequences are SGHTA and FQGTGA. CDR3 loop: CASSSGPTYEQYF. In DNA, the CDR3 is TGTGCCAGCAGCTCGGGACCAACCTACGAGCAGTACTTC.

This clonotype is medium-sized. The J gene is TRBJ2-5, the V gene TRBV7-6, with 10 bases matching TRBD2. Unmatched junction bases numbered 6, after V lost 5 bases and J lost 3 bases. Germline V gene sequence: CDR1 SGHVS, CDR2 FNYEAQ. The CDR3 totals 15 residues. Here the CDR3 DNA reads TGTGCCAGCAGCCTACGGACTAGCGGTGAAGAGACCCAGTACTTC. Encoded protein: CASSLRTSGEETQYF.

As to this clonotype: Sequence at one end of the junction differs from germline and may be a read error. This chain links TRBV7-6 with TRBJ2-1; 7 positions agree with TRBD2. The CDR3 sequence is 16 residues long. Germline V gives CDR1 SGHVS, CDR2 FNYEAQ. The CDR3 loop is CASSLSVLVGGDEQFF. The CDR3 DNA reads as TGTGCTAGCAGCTTATCGGTTCTAGTGGGAGGGGATGAGCAGTTCTTC.

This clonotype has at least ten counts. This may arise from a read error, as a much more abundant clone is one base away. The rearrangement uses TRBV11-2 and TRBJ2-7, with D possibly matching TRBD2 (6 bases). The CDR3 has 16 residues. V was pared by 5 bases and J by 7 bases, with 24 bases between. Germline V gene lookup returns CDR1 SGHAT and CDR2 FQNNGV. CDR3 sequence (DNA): TGTGCCAGCAGCCCCCGCCTCCGGGACTCCGCAAATGAGCAGTACTTC. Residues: CASSPRLRDSANEQYF.

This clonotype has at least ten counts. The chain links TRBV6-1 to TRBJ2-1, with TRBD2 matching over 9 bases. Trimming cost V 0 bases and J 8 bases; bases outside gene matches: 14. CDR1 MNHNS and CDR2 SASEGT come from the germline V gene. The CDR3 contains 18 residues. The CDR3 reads CASSEARGPSGMSHEQFF. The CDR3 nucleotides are TGTGCCAGCAGTGAAGCCCGTGGTCCTAGCGGGATGAGCCATGAGCAGTTCTTC.

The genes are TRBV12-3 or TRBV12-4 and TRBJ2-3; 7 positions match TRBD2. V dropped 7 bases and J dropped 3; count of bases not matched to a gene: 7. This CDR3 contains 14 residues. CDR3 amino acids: CASTLLARTDTQYF. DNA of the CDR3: TGTGCCAGCACCCTACTAGCGAGGACAGATACGCAGTATTTT.

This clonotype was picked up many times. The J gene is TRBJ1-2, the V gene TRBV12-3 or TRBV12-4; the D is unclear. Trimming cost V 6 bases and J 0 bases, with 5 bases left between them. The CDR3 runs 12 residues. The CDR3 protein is CASSNTNYGYTF. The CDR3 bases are TGTGCCAGCAGCAACACTAACTATGGCTACACCTTC.

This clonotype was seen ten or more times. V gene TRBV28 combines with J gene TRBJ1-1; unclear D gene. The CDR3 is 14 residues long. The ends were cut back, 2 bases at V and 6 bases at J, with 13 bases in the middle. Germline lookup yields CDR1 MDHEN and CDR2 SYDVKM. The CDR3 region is CASSLSPSVPEAFF. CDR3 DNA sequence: TGTGCCAGCAGTTTAAGCCCCTCAGTCCCTGAAGCTTTCTTT.

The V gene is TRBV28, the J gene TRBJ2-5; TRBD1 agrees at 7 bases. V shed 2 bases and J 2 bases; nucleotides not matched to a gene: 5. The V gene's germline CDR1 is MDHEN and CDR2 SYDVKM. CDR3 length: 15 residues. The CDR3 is CASSLPGQLQETQYF. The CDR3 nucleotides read TGTGCCAGCAGTTTACCGGGACAGCTACAAGAGACCCAGTACTTC.

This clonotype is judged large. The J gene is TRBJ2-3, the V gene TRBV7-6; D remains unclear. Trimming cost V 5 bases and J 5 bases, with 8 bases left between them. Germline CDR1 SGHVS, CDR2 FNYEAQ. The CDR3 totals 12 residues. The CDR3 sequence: CASSRYQDTQYF. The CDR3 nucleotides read TGTGCCAGCAGCAGATACCAAGATACGCAGTATTTT. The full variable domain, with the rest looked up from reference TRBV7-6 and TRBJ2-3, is GAGVSQSPRYKVTKRGQDVALRCDPISGHVSLYWYRQALGQGPEFLTYFNYEAQQDKSGLPNDRFSAERPEGSISTLTIQRTEQRDSAMYRCASSRYQDTQYFGPGTRLTVL.

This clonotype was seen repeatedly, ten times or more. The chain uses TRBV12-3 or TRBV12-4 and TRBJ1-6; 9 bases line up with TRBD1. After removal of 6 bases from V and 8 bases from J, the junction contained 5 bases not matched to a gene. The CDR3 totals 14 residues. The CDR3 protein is CASRWTGVYSPLHF. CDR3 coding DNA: TGTGCCAGCAGGTGGACAGGGGTGTATTCACCCCTCCACTTT.